This record concerns one TCR beta chain sequence. Its antigen remains unidentified. Recent vaccinations or acute infections were absent in the healthy HIV-negative adult donors. Nashville, Tennessee was home to all donors, who were Caucasian adults. Unsorted PBMC DNA sequencing spanned ten immunoSEQ deep assay plates. Here immunoSEQ multiplex PCR was the method, and the copy in TCRdb shows in-frame clones only, minus some. The sample carries some 500,000 clones, approximately 79% recorded once. Trimming stripped 2 bases from V and 3 bases from J, with 8 bases between. The CDR3 length is 14 residues. The V gene's germline CDR1 is SGHTA and CDR2 FQGNSA. The data originate from a study of shared clonotypes between healthy human individuals. Findings of the study overall: Clonotype sharing among donors likely depends on sequencing depth.

Sequences were obtained from PBMCs. The clonotype was recovered from a woman in her thirties or forties in good health. Some clones in this sample may be carry-over from other donors' samples. V is TRBV7-2 and J is TRBJ1-5; D remains unclear. Here the CDR3 reads CASSLKLDNQPQHF. The CDR3 coding sequence is TGTGCCAGCAGCTTAAAACTGGACAATCAGCCCCAGCATTTT.